This T cell receptor beta chain is drawn from a study of cytomegalovirus exposure and HLA in healthy donors. Study overall: Of all 400 or so donors who were genotyped, roughly 81% belonged to the Caucasian-associated ancestry cluster. Regarding the study as a whole: Cytomegalovirus-associated status was assigned to 150 to 200 TCR beta chains. Of the V segments, some could not be distinguished, including TRBV6-2 and TRBV6-3, and were excluded. Later analysis identified several of the most significant clusters that appeared linked to common viral pathogens.

Per germline, CDR1 MNHNS and CDR2 SASEGT. The CDR3 covers 14 residues. Both 60 Vbeta primers and 13 Jbeta primers went into the PCR. The method was immunoSEQ multiplex PCR; TCRdb's version includes in-frame clones alone and lacks a portion of them. Reported are tens of thousands of clones; the ten largest clones contain around 1.2%. For this clone: Its cognate antigen is unknown. One junction end disagrees with the germline gene, perhaps due to a read error.

V is TRBV6-1 and J is TRBJ2-1; TRBD2 matches at 14 bases. The TCR originated in a woman aged 25 to 39 in good health and CMV-seronegative. The sample was PBMCs. Here the CDR3 reads CASRMGLAGDELFF. Here the CDR3 DNA reads TGTGCCAGCAGAATGGGACTAGCGGGAGATGAGCTGTTCTTC.